Following are 18 T cell receptor beta chains from one sample sequenced in a study of T cell responses to AZD1222 COVID-19 vaccine. Sequencing used immunoSEQ multiplex PCR; TCRdb keeps in-frame clones, though not all of them. The data contain roughly 150,000 clones, approximately 93% of them singletons. The material sequenced was peripheral blood, taken 28 days after the second AZD1222 dose. The receptors stem from an adult who received the AZD1222 COVID-19 vaccine.

The rearrangement joins TRBV5-4 to TRBJ2-7; tentatively, D is TRBD1 (6 bases). Trimming pared 4 bases from V and 4 bases from J, leaving 18 bases between. Germline CDR1 reads SGHNT; CDR2 reads YYREEE (reference sequence). The CDR3 is 15 residues long. In nucleotides, the CDR3 is TGTGCCAGCAGCGATTACCGGACAGAACCTTACGAGCAGTACTTC. This translates into CASSDYRTEPYEQYF.

The rearrangement links TRBV9 to TRBJ2-1, with 9 bases lining up with TRBD2. Germline-derived CDR1 and CDR2 are SGDLS and YYNGEE. J was trimmed by 8 bases and V by 1 base; bases with no gene match: 19. The CDR3 spans 19 residues. The CDR3 reads CASSVTAGGTKLGQHEQFF. The CDR3 coding sequence is TGTGCCAGCAGCGTAACCGCGGGAGGGACCAAATTGGGACAGCATGAGCAGTTCTTC.

A few counts support this clone. The chain employs TRBV2 and TRBJ1-5, with unresolved D. V shed 8 bases and J shed 0 bases, with 14 bases lying between them. Germline loops: CDR1 SNHLY, CDR2 FYNNEI. The CDR3 runs 15 residues. The CDR3 sequence is CASCGTDYSNQPQHF. DNA of the CDR3: TGTGCCAGCTGTGGTACAGACTATAGCAATCAGCCCCAGCATTTT.

The genes are TRBV9 and TRBJ1-5; the D is unclear. The CDR3 runs to 14 residues. Germline lookup yields CDR1 SGDLS and CDR2 YYNGEE. V gave up 0 bases and J gave up 1 base, with 5 bases separating them. The CDR3 DNA reads as TGTGCCAGCAGCGTAGCGGACAGCAATCAGCCCCAGCATTTT. Translating gives CASSVADSNQPQHF.

CDR3 in amino acids: CATSDFSGAYNEQFF. In nucleotides, the CDR3 is TGTGCCACCAGTGATTTTTCCGGGGCCTACAATGAGCAGTTCTTC. The J gene is TRBJ2-1, the V gene TRBV24-1; D may be TRBD2 (5 bases). The V end was cut by 1 base, the J end by 2 bases, with 8 bases between. The CDR3 runs 15 residues. Germline V gene sequence: CDR1 KGHDR, CDR2 SFDVKD.

The rearrangement uses TRBV27 and TRBJ1-6; D uncertain. Trimming shortened V by 3 bases and J by 7 bases, and 13 bases separated the two germline ends. The CDR3 has 15 residues. Germline CDR1 and CDR2: MNHEY and SMNVEV (reference sequence). This chain's CDR3 is CASSFLTELNSPLHF. The CDR3 nucleotides read TGTGCCAGCAGTTTCTTAACGGAACTGAATTCACCCCTCCACTTT.

The chain has TRBV5-1 and TRBJ2-7; 11 bases are shared with TRBD2. Germline V gives CDR1 SGHRS, CDR2 YFSETQ. This CDR3 contains 14 residues. V dropped 8 bases and J dropped 1; count of bases not matched to a gene: 5. CDR3 sequence: CASSSGGASYEQYF. CDR3 in DNA: TGCGCCAGTAGTAGCGGGGGGGCGTCCTACGAGCAGTACTTC.

This clone was seen only a few times. The CDR3 DNA is TGTGCCAGTAGGCGGGACAGGTCCGGGGACTATGGCTACACCTTC. Translated: CASRRDRSGDYGYTF. The V call is TRBV19, the J call TRBJ1-2, with TRBD1 identical over 8 bases. This CDR3 region has 15 residues. Germline CDR1 is LNHDA and CDR2 is SQIVND (reference sequence). With 6 bases clipped from V and 3 bases from J, the junction kept 9 bases outside the gene matches.

The rearrangement links TRBV2 to TRBJ1-1; 10 positions agree with TRBD1. Germline values: CDR1 SNHLY, CDR2 FYNNEI. V lost 1 base, J lost 6 bases, and 8 bases stayed unmatched. CDR3 size: 16 residues. DNA for the CDR3: TGTGCCAGCAGTGAAGGACAGGGGGCGCGATGGGCTGAAGCTTTCTTT. It specifies CASSEGQGARWAEAFF. Full variable domain (missing parts from reference TRBV2 and TRBJ1-1): EPEVTQTPSHQVTQMGQEVILRCVPISNHLYFYWYRQILGQKVEFLVSFYNNEISEKSEIFDDQFSVERPDGSNFTLKIRSTKLEDSAMYFCASSEGQGARWAEAFFGQGTRLTVV.

The V gene is TRBV29-1, the J gene TRBJ2-5; 9 nucleotides line up with TRBD1. The DNA end is more similar to TRBJ2-7, so the J call may be wrong. The CDR3 is made up of 15 amino acids. Germline V gene sequence: CDR1 SQVTM, CDR2 ANQGSEA. The CDR3 sequence is CSVAPGTGFRYEQYF. In DNA form, the CDR3 reads TGCAGCGTTGCCCCAGGGACAGGGTTCCGCTACGAGCAGTACTTC.

This rearrangement joins TRBV6-6 to TRBJ2-7; D is unclear. Trimming took 0 bases from V and 2 from J, leaving 11 bases between them. The germline V gene has CDR1 MNHNY and CDR2 SVGAGI (reference sequence). The CDR3 is 15 residues long. CDR3 DNA sequence: TGTGCCAGCAGTTACTCGGGATTCGAGGCCTACGAGCAGTACTTC. Its protein is CASSYSGFEAYEQYF.

The genes are TRBV20-1 and TRBJ1-2; D is ambiguous. In germline, CDR1 is DFQATT, CDR2 SNEGSKA (reference sequence). V gave up 5 bases and J gave up 7 bases, with 11 bases separating them. The CDR3 runs to 11 residues. The CDR3 DNA reads TGCAGTGCTTACGGACGGGGTGGCTACACCTTC. Translating gives CSAYGRGGYTF.

This clone has a single count. This sequence joins TRBV19 and TRBJ2-3; 9 bases match TRBD2. V was pared by 10 bases and J by 5 bases, with 10 bases of the junction left unmatched. Looked up from germline, CDR1 is LNHDA and CDR2 is SQIVND (reference sequence). This CDR3 has 14 amino acids. CDR3 sequence (DNA): TGTGCCACCAGGAAGCGGGAGGCTGTAGATACGCAGTATTTT. It yields the protein CATRKREAVDTQYF.

CDR3 sequence reads: CASVLQGNTEAFF. CDR3 sequence (DNA): TGTGCCAGCGTTCTACAGGGGAACACTGAAGCTTTCTTT. The rearrangement uses TRBV2 and TRBJ1-1, with D possibly being TRBD1 (6 bases). Germline values: CDR1 SNHLY, CDR2 FYNNEI. The ends were cut back, 8 bases at V and 1 base at J, with 11 bases in the middle. There are 13 residues in the CDR3.

The genes are TRBV7-9 and TRBJ1-5, with D possibly being TRBD1 (5 bases). Trimming stripped 1 base from V and 6 bases from J, with 10 bases between. Germline CDR1 and CDR2: SEHNR and FQNEAQ (reference sequence). This CDR3 contains 14 residues. The CDR3 reads CASSLGGESQPQHF. The CDR3 DNA is TGTGCCAGCAGCTTAGGAGGGGAGAGTCAGCCCCAGCATTTT.

The chain combines TRBV7-8 with TRBJ2-2; 8 nucleotides agree with TRBD2. V dropped 1 base and J dropped 13; count of bases not matched to a gene: 5. Germline V lookup: CDR1 SGHVS, CDR2 FQNEAQ. The length of the CDR3 is 13 residues. CDR3 nucleotide sequence: TGTGCCAGCAGCTTAGATCGGGAGGGCGCGCTGTTTTTT. This translates into CASSLDREGALFF. Full variable domain (remainder filled in from reference TRBV7-8 and TRBJ2-2): GAGVSQSPRYKVAKRGQDVALRCDPISGHVSLFWYQQALGQGPEFLTYFQNEAQLDKSGLPSDRFFAERPEGSVSTLKIQRTQQEDSAVYLCASSLDREGALFFGEGSRLTVL.

This chain uses TRBV12-3 or TRBV12-4 with TRBJ1-1; D is possibly TRBD1 (5 bases). This CDR3 is 12 amino acids long. V lost 3 bases, J lost 6 bases, and 8 bases lay in between. In DNA, the CDR3 is TGTGCCAGCAGTTTGGGCAGGGCTGAAGCTTTCTTT. Amino acid sequence: CASSLGRAEAFF.

The chain is built from TRBV29-1 and TRBJ2-1; 12 bases align to TRBD2. Germline V gene sequence: CDR1 SQVTM, CDR2 ANQGSEA. CDR3 length equals 14 residues. The CDR3 DNA is TGCAGTTCGCTACTAGCGGGAGGTCTCAATGAGCAGTTCTTC. Translated: CSSLLAGGLNEQFF.